The 12 T cell receptor beta chains presented below share a single source sample, sequenced in a study of T cell clusters in autoimmune cytopenias. TRB was amplified from 250 ng of peripheral blood genomic DNA per sample. One tube held mixed TRB-A and TRB-B primer pools for touch-down PCR. TCRdb reanalyzed the multiplex PCR reads, giving one entry per CDR3 protein sequence and no DNA. The table lists around 6,800 distinct CDR3 sequences. The sample also formed part of further work on T cell repertoires in aging, cancer and after chemotherapy.

Sequences were obtained from peripheral blood. The receptors originated from a human donor in good health.

By frequency, this clonotype is medium-sized. This chain joins TRBV5-6 and TRBJ1-2; TCRdb indicates TRBD1, and absent DNA this call remains unverified. The CDR3 contains 13 residues. From germline, CDR1 is SGHDT and CDR2 YYEEEE. CDR3 region: CASTDSGARGYTF. The full variable domain, in which reference TRBV5-6 and TRBJ1-2 provide the parts outside the CDR3, is DAGVTQSPTHLIKTRGQQVTLRCSPKSGHDTVSWYQQALGQGPQFIFQYYEEEERQRGNFPDRFSGHQFPNYSSELNVNALLLGDSALYLCASTDSGARGYTFGSGTRLTVV.

By frequency, this clonotype registers medium-sized. The rearrangement uses TRBV5-6 and TRBJ2-5; checking the TCRdb D call of TRBD1 is not possible without DNA. The CDR3 is 15 amino acids. The germline gives CDR1 SGHDT, CDR2 YYEEEE. This CDR3 is CASSLAGGSQETQYF.

This clonotype is called medium-sized based on its frequency. V gene TRBV6-1 combines with J gene TRBJ2-2. The CDR3 totals 14 residues. Germline assignment: CDR1 MNHNS and CDR2 SASEGT. The CDR3 sequence: CASSERYNTGELFF.

The chain links TRBV12-3 or TRBV12-4 to TRBJ2-5. This CDR3 has 15 amino acids. The CDR3 is CASSLWAKKQETQYF.

The V call is TRBV19, the J call TRBJ1-6; TCRdb returns TRBD1, unconfirmable since there is no DNA. The length of the CDR3 is 12 residues. CDR1 and CDR2 from the germline V gene are LNHDA and SQIVND (reference sequence). CDR3 protein: CASRTGRSPLHF. Variable domain in full (rest from reference TRBV19 and TRBJ1-6): DGGITQSPKYLFRKEGQNVTLSCEQNLNHDAMYWYRQDPGQGLRLIYYSQIVNDFQKGDIAEGYSVSREKKESFPLTVTSAQKNPTAFYLCASRTGRSPLHFGNGTRLTVT.

The V call is TRBV19, the J call TRBJ1-2; TCRdb names TRBD1, which stays unverified in the absence of DNA. The CDR3 spans 15 residues. CDR1 and CDR2 from the germline V gene are LNHDA and SQIVND (reference sequence). CDR3 sequence: CASMGASTGNYGYTF.

Its frequency marks this clonotype as medium-sized. This chain links TRBV11-1 with TRBJ1-1. Germline V gene sequence: CDR1 SGHAT, CDR2 FQDESV (reference sequence). CDR3 length equals 13 residues. The CDR3 sequence: CASSLARVAEAFF.

This clonotype registers medium-sized (0.01 to 0.1%) by frequency. The V and J genes are TRBV15 and TRBJ2-5; TCRdb's D call of TRBD1 is untestable without DNA. The CDR3 extends over 15 amino acids. Germline V lookup: CDR1 LNHNV, CDR2 YYDKDF (reference sequence). CDR3: CATSRVTGGWETQYF.

In terms of frequency, this clonotype is medium-sized. V gene TRBV27 combines with J gene TRBJ2-7. Germline V gives CDR1 MNHEY, CDR2 SMNVEV (reference sequence). The CDR3 length is 15 residues. The CDR3 here is CASSLGSASSYEQYF.

Its frequency marks this clonotype as medium-sized (0.01 to 0.1%). The chain joins TRBV6-1 to TRBJ2-2; lacking DNA, the TRBD2 call made by TCRdb goes unchecked. The length of the CDR3 is 14 residues. Germline-derived CDR1 and CDR2 are MNHNS and SASEGT. The CDR3 sequence: CASSGGLASGELFF.

V gene TRBV6-1 combines with J gene TRBJ2-1. The V gene's germline CDR1 is MNHNS and CDR2 SASEGT. CDR3 length equals 15 residues. The CDR3 reads CASSRREGAYNEQFF.

The gene calls are TRBV19 and TRBJ1-2; with no DNA, the TCRdb D assignment of TRBD1 cannot be verified. The CDR3 has 17 amino acids. Germline CDR1 is LNHDA and CDR2 is SQIVND (reference sequence). Here the CDR3 reads CASSTPPGQGTNYGYTF.